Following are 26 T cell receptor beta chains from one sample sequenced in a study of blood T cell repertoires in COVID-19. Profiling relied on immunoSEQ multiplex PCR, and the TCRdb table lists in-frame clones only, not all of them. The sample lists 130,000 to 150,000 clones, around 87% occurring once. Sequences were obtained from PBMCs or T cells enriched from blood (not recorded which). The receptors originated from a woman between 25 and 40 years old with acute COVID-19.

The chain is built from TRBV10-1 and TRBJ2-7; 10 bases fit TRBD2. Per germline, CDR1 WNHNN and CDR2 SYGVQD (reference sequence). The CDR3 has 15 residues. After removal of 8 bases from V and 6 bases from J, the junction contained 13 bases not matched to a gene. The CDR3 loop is CASRGTGLASCEQYF. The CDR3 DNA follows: TGCGCCAGCCGGGGTACGGGACTAGCGTCTTGCGAGCAGTACTTC.

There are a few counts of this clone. In DNA form, the CDR3 reads TGTGCCAGCAGCTTTAGTGAGGCCCGCTCCTACAATGAGCAGTTCTTC. The encoded protein is CASSFSEARSYNEQFF. This chain links TRBV5-8 with TRBJ2-1; D remains ambiguous. The CDR3 has 16 amino acids. Trimming took off 2 bases at V and 0 bases at J, with 12 bases between the two ends. Germline V CDR1 and CDR2: SGHTS, YDEGEE.

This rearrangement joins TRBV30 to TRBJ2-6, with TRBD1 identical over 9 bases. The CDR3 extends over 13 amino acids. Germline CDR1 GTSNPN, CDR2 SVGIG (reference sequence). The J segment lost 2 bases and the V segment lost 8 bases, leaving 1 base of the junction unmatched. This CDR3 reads CAGDRAGANVLTF. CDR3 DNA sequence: TGTGCCGGGGACAGGGCTGGGGCCAACGTCCTGACTTTC.

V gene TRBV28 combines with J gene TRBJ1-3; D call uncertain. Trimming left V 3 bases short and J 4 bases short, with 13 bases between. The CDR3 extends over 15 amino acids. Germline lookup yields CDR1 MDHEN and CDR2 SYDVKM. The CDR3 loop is CASSLGTYGGNTIYF. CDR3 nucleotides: TGTGCCAGCAGTTTGGGCACCTATGGGGGAAACACCATATATTTT.

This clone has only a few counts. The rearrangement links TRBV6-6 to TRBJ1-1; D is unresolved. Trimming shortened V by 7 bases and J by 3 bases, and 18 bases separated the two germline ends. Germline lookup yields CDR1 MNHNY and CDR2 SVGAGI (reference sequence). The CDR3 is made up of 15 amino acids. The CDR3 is CASIPLGRADTEAFF. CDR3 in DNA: TGTGCCAGCATCCCACTTGGGAGGGCGGACACTGAAGCTTTCTTT.

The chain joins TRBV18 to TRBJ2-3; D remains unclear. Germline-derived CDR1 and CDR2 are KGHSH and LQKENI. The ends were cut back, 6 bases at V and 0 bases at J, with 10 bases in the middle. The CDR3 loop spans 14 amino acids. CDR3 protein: CASSPGSSTDTQYF. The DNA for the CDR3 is TGTGCCAGCTCCCCGGGTTCTAGCACAGATACGCAGTATTTT.

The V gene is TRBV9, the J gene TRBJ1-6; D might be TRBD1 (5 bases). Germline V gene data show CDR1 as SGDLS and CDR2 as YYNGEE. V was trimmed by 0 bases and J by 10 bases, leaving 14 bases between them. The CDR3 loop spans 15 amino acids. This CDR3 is CASSVGQGSSSPLHF. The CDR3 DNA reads TGTGCCAGCAGCGTAGGCCAGGGCTCAAGCTCACCCCTCCACTTT.

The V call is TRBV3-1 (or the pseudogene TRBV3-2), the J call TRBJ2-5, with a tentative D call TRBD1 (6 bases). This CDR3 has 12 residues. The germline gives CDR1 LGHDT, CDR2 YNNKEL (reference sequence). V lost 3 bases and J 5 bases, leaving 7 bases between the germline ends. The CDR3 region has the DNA TGTGCCAGCAGCCACAGGGGTGAGACCCAGTACTTC. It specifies CASSHRGETQYF.

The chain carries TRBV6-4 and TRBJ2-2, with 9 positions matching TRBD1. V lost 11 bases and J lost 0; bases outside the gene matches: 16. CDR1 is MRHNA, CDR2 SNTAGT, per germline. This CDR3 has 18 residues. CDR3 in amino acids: CARAAPGQGHSNTGELFF. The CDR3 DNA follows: TGTGCCCGCGCCGCCCCGGGACAGGGCCATTCGAACACCGGGGAGCTGTTTTTT.

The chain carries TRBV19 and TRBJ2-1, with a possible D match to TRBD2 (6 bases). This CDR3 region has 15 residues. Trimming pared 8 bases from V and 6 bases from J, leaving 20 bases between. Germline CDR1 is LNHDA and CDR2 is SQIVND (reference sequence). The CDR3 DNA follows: TGTGCCAGTTCCGGTGGGTGGGCGGGGTCCAATGAGCAGTTCTTC. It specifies CASSGGWAGSNEQFF.

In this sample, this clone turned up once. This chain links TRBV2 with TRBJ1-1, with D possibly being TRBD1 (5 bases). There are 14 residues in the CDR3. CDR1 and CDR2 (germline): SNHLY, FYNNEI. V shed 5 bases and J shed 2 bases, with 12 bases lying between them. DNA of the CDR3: TGTGCCAGCAGTCCACAGGTCATTAACACTGAAGCTTTCTTT. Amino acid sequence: CASSPQVINTEAFF.

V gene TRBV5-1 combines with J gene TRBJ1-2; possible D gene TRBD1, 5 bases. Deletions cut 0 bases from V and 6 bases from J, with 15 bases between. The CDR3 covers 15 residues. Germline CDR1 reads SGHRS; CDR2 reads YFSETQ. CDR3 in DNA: TGCGCCAGCAGCTTGGAGCCTACAGGAGGGCATGGCTACACCTTC. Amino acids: CASSLEPTGGHGYTF.

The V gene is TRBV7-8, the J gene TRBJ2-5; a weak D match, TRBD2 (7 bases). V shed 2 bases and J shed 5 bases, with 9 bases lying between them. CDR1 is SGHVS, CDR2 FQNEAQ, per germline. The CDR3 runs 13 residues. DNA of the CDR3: TGTGCCAGCAGCTTAAGGGGGGGGGAGACCCAGTACTTC. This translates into CASSLRGGETQYF. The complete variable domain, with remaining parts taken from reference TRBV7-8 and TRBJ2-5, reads GAGVSQSPRYKVAKRGQDVALRCDPISGHVSLFWYQQALGQGPEFLTYFQNEAQLDKSGLPSDRFFAERPEGSVSTLKIQRTQQEDSAVYLCASSLRGGETQYFGPGTRLLVL.

CDR3 sequence reads: CASRDGQGRYNQPQHF. The CDR3 DNA is TGTGCCAGTAGGGACGGACAGGGCCGCTATAATCAGCCCCAGCATTTT. The chain has TRBV19 and TRBJ1-5; 8 nucleotides align to TRBD1. Germline V gene data show CDR1 as LNHDA and CDR2 as SQIVND (reference sequence). V gave up 6 bases and J gave up 4 bases; unmatched junction bases: 11. The CDR3 is 16 amino acids.

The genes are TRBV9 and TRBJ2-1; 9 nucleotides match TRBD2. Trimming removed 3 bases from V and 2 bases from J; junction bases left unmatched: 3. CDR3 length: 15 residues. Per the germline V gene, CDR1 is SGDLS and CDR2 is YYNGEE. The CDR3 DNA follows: TGTGCCAGCAGCGCCATAGCGGGAGCCTACAATGAGCAGTTCTTC. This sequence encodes CASSAIAGAYNEQFF.

The CDR3 nucleotides are TGTGCCATCAGTGATGGAGGGGCGAACACCGGGGAGCTGTTTTTT. Translating it yields CAISDGGANTGELFF. V and J are TRBV10-3 and TRBJ2-2, with D tentatively TRBD2 (6 bases). The V gene lost 3 bases and the J gene lost 0 bases, with 8 bases spanning the gap. The CDR3 has 15 amino acids. Looked up from germline, CDR1 is ENHRY and CDR2 is SYGVKD.

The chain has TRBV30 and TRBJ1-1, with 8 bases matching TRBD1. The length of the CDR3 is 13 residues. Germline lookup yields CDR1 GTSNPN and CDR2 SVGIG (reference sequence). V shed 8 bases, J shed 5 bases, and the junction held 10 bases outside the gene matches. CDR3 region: CASTRDRLTEAFF. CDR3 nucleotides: TGTGCCAGTACCCGGGACAGGTTAACTGAAGCTTTCTTT.

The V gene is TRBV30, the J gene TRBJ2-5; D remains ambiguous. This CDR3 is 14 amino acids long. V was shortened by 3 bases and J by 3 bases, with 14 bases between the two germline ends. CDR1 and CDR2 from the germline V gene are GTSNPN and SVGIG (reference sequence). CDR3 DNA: TGTGCCTGGAGCTCTACTCGCGCCGAAGAGACCCAGTACTTC. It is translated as CAWSSTRAEETQYF.

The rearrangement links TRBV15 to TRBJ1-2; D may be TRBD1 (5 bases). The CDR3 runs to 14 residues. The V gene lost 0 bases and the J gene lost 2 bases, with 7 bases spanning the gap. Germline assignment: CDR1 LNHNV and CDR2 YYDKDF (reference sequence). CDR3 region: CATSRDRGNYGYTF. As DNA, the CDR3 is TGTGCCACCAGCAGAGACCGGGGGAACTATGGCTACACCTTC.

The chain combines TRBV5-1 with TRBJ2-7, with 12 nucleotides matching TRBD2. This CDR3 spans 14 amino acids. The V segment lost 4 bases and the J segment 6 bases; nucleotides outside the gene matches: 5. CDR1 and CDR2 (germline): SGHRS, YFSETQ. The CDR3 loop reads CASSATSGSGEQYF. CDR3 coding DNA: TGCGCCAGCAGCGCGACTAGCGGGAGCGGCGAGCAGTACTTC.

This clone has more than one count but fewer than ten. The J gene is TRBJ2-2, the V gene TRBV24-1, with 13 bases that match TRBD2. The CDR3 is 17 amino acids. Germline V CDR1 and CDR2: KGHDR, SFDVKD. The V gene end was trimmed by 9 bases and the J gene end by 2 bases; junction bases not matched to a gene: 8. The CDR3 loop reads CATQRGLAGINTGELFF. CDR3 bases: TGTGCCACCCAGAGGGGACTAGCGGGGATTAACACCGGGGAGCTGTTTTTT.

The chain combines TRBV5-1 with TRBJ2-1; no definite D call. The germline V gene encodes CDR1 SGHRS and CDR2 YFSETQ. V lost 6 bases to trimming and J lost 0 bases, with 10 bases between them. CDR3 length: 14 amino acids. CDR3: CASTAMSSYNEQFF. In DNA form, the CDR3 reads TGCGCCAGCACAGCGATGTCCTCCTACAATGAGCAGTTCTTC.

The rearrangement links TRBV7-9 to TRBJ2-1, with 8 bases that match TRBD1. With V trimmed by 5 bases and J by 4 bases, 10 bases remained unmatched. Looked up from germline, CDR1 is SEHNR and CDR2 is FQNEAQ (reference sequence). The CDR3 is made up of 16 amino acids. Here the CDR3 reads CASSRVTGQAYNEQFF. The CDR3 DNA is TGTGCCAGCAGCCGAGTAACGGGACAGGCTTACAATGAGCAGTTCTTC.

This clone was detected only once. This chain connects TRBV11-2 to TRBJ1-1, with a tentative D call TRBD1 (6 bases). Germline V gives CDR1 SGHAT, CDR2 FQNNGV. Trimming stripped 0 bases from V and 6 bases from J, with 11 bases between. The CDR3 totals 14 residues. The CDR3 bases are TGTGCCAGCAGCTTAGAGGGACATATAGCTGAAGCTTTCTTT. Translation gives CASSLEGHIAEAFF.

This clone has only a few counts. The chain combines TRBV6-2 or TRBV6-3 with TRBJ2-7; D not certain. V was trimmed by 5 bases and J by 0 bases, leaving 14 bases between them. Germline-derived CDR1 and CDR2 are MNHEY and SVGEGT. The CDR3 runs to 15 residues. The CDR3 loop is CASSRSRSGSYEQYF. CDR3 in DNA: TGTGCCAGCAGTCGATCGCGTTCGGGCTCCTACGAGCAGTACTTC.

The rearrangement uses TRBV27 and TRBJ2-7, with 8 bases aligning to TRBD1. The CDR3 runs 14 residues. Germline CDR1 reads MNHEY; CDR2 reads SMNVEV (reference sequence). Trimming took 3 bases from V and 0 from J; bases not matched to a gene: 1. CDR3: CASSLGTGSYEQYF. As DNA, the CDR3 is TGTGCCAGCAGTTTGGGGACAGGCTCCTACGAGCAGTACTTC.